This T cell receptor beta chain is drawn from a study of brain T cells in children with intractable seizures. Only in-frame clones appear in the TCRdb table, and some are missing; sequencing was by immunoSEQ multiplex PCR. This table holds under 150,000 clones, approximately 94% found once. Patients received at least one anti-epileptic drug before surgery. CDR1 SEHNR and CDR2 FQNEAQ come from the germline V gene (reference sequence). V lost 1 base to trimming and J lost 6 bases; unmatched junction nucleotides: 2. The CDR3 sequence is 13 residues long. The chain recombines TRBV7-9 with TRBJ1-2; TRBD1 agrees at 7 bases. This receptor was taken from a boy younger than two with hemimegalencephaly and intractable seizures. Sequenced material: peripheral blood, taken at surgery. The CDR3 reads CASSLGGQNGYTF. The CDR3 DNA is TGTGCCAGCAGCTTAGGGGGACAGAATGGCTACACCTTC.